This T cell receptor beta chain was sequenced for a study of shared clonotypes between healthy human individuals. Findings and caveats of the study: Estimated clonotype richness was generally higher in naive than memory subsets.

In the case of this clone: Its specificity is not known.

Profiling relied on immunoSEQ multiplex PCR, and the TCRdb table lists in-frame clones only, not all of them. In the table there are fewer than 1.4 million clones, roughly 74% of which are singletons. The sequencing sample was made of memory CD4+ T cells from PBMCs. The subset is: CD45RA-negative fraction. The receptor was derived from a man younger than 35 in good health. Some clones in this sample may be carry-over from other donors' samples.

CDR3 amino acids: CASSARGPGNTEAFF. In DNA, the CDR3 is TGTGCCAGCAGCGCCAGAGGACCGGGAAACACTGAAGCTTTCTTT. The rearrangement joins TRBV9 to TRBJ1-1; D gene uncertain. This CDR3 has 15 residues. Germline lookup yields CDR1 SGDLS and CDR2 YYNGEE. V shed 3 bases and J shed 2 bases, with 14 bases lying between them. The whole variable domain, filled in from reference TRBV9 and TRBJ1-1, reads DSGVTQTPKHLITATGQRVTLRCSPRSGDLSVYWYQQSLDQGLQFLIQYYNGEERAKGNILERFSAQQFPDLHSELNLSSLELGDSALYFCASSARGPGNTEAFFGQGTRLTVV.